The clone carrying this TCR beta chain has only one observation. The germline V gene has CDR1 SEHNR and CDR2 FQNEAQ (reference sequence). The CDR3 consists of 14 residues. The V and J ends lost 6 bases and 6 bases, in that order; junction bases with no gene match: 5. The data were taken from a study of cytotoxic CD8 clonotypes in ibrutinib-treated CLL. Method: immunoSEQ multiplex PCR; TCRdb's copy keeps in-frame clones and lacks some. The sample lists under 300,000 clones; 60% to 75% were seen once. This TCR came from a human donor with chronic lymphocytic leukemia. Sequenced material: PBMCs, taken after 24 months of ibrutinib treatment. This chain joins TRBV7-9 and TRBJ1-4; 9 bases are a match to TRBD1. Here the CDR3 DNA reads TGTGCCAGCAGACTACAGGGGGCGGATGAAAAACTGTTTTTT. Its translation: CASRLQGADEKLFF. Complete variable domain (other parts from reference TRBV7-9 and TRBJ1-4): DTGVSQNPRHKITKRGQNVTFRCDPISEHNRLYWYRQTLGQGPEFLTYFQNEAQLEKSRLLSDRFSAERPKGSFSTLEIQRTEQGDSAMYLCASRLQGADEKLFFGSGTQLSVL.